This entry lists 26 T cell receptor beta chains sequenced from one sample in a study of beta chain features in type 1 diabetes. Study-level points and caveats: Type 1 diabetes patients had moderately but significantly shorter TCRB CDR3s in all four CD4+ subsets.

The study reverse transcribed the entire isolated RNA, so it sequenced expressed TCRB transcripts. The repertoire was sequenced with immunoSEQ multiplex PCR; TCRdb's copy has only in-frame clones and lacks some. The sample has some 350,000 clones, 13% seen once; the top ten hold roughly 0.015%. No antigens are known for them. The sequenced sample was naive CD4+ T cells from blood. All receptors derive from a woman between 18 and 29 years old with type 1 diabetes.

The V and J genes are TRBV30 and TRBJ2-3, with D maybe TRBD2 (6 bases). Trimming took 2 bases from V and 4 from J, leaving 13 bases between them. This CDR3 spans 14 amino acids. CDR1 and CDR2 (germline): GTSNPN, SVGIG (reference sequence). Written as DNA, the CDR3 is TGTGCCTGGAGTCCAGCGGGCGCCGCAGATACGCAGTATTTT. Translation gives CAWSPAGAADTQYF.

The V call is TRBV2, the J call TRBJ2-7; 9 bases fit TRBD2. The CDR3 sequence is 13 residues long. Germline V lookup: CDR1 SNHLY, CDR2 FYNNEI. With 5 bases clipped from V and 12 bases from J, the junction kept 11 bases outside the gene matches. CDR3 in amino acids: CASSLAGGPKPYF. In DNA, the CDR3 is TGTGCCAGCAGTCTCGCGGGAGGGCCGAAACCGTACTTC.

The sample holds a few counts of this clone. The V call is TRBV2, the J call TRBJ2-1; no clear D gene. The CDR3 is 16 amino acids. With 5 bases removed from V and 0 bases from J, the gap between germline ends came to 14 bases. Germline V gives CDR1 SNHLY, CDR2 FYNNEI. The CDR3 region is CASSHRSGASYNEQFF. The CDR3 region has the DNA TGTGCCAGCAGTCATCGGTCCGGTGCCTCCTACAATGAGCAGTTCTTC.

This clone turned up a few times. The rearrangement uses TRBV5-4 and TRBJ1-1; D gene ambiguous. The V gene's germline CDR1 is SGHNT and CDR2 YYREEE (reference sequence). Trimming stripped 3 bases from V and 2 bases from J, with 8 bases between. This CDR3 is built from 13 residues. The CDR3 reads CASSSDINTEAFF. The CDR3 nucleotides are TGTGCCAGCAGCTCCGACATTAACACTGAAGCTTTCTTT.

This clone occurred a few times. The V gene is TRBV29-1, the J gene TRBJ2-5, with D perhaps TRBD1 (6 bases). The CDR3 has 14 residues. Trimming pared 8 bases from V and 7 bases from J, leaving 23 bases between. Looked up from germline, CDR1 is SQVTM and CDR2 is ANQGSEA. The CDR3 sequence: CSFLQDPGQRTQYF. CDR3 sequence (DNA): TGCAGCTTCCTCCAAGACCCGGGACAAAGGACCCAGTACTTC.

V is TRBV2 and J is TRBJ2-1; 12 bases match TRBD2. J gave up 7 bases and V 4 bases, and 8 bases lay outside the gene matches. The CDR3 loop spans 16 amino acids. Germline values: CDR1 SNHLY, CDR2 FYNNEI. The CDR3 DNA is TGTGCCAGCAGTGTAGGTCTAGCGGGAGGGTCTAATGAGCAGTTCTTC. Translating gives CASSVGLAGGSNEQFF.

The chain carries TRBV23-1 and TRBJ2-7; 7 nucleotides align to TRBD1. TRBV23-1 is recorded as an ORF, its role being uncertain. The CDR3 is 18 amino acids. V trimming: 2 bases; J trimming: 3 bases; junction bases outside the gene matches: 16. DNA for the CDR3: TGCGCCAGCAGTCAACAGGGGGAATGGACGGGTGTCGTCTACGAGCAGTACGTC. Translated, it gives CASSQQGEWTGVVYEQYV.

This clone was observed a handful of times. The chain uses TRBV9 and TRBJ1-2; a possible D gene is TRBD1 (6 bases). V lost 5 bases to trimming and J lost 8 bases, with 13 bases between them. The CDR3 is 12 amino acids. The germline V gene encodes CDR1 SGDLS and CDR2 YYNGEE. Written as DNA, the CDR3 is TGTGCCAGCAGAAGGACAGCGCGGGGCTACACCTTC. This translates into CASRRTARGYTF.

The chain is built from TRBV4-1 and TRBJ2-7; 9 positions match TRBD1. With V trimmed by 0 bases and J by 1 base, 4 bases remained unmatched. Per germline, CDR1 MGHRA and CDR2 YSYEKL. CDR3 size: 16 residues. CDR3 amino acids: CASSQDNRGRSYEQYF. The DNA of the CDR3 is TGCGCCAGCAGCCAAGATAACAGGGGGCGATCCTACGAGCAGTACTTC.

This clone was counted between two and nine times. V usage is TRBV9 and J usage is TRBJ2-1; TRBD2 matches 11 bases. Germline V gene data show CDR1 as SGDLS and CDR2 as YYNGEE. The CDR3 is 16 amino acids. With 1 base clipped from V and 1 base from J, the junction kept 1 base outside the gene matches. The CDR3 coding sequence is TGTGCCAGCAGCGTATCTAGCGGGAGGTCCTACAATGAGCAGTTCTTC. Residues: CASSVSSGRSYNEQFF. Supplemented by reference TRBV9 and TRBJ2-1, the full variable domain reads DSGVTQTPKHLITATGQRVTLRCSPRSGDLSVYWYQQSLDQGLQFLIQYYNGEERAKGNILERFSAQQFPDLHSELNLSSLELGDSALYFCASSVSSGRSYNEQFFGPGTRLTVL.

The chain is built from TRBV7-9 and TRBJ1-4; D remains unclear. This CDR3 is built from 17 residues. Trimming removed 2 bases at V and 2 bases at J, with 15 bases between. Germline V gives CDR1 SEHNR, CDR2 FQNEAQ (reference sequence). CDR3 coding DNA: TGTGCCAGCAGCTTAAGCAGAGGAGGGCGCACTAATGAAAAACTGTTTTTT. As protein: CASSLSRGGRTNEKLFF. The whole variable domain, remainder taken from reference TRBV7-9 and TRBJ1-4, is DTGVSQNPRHKITKRGQNVTFRCDPISEHNRLYWYRQTLGQGPEFLTYFQNEAQLEKSRLLSDRFSAERPKGSFSTLEIQRTEQGDSAMYLCASSLSRGGRTNEKLFFGSGTQLSVL.

This clone was seen a few times. This chain connects TRBV30 to TRBJ2-7; 14 bases align to TRBD2. V shed 3 bases, J shed 6 bases, and the junction held 7 bases outside the gene matches. The CDR3 covers 15 residues. The germline CDR1 and CDR2 sequences are GTSNPN and SVGIG (reference sequence). The CDR3 protein is CAWSGLAGGPGEQYF. CDR3 DNA: TGTGCCTGGAGCGGACTAGCGGGAGGCCCCGGCGAGCAGTACTTC.

The V and J genes are TRBV30 and TRBJ1-2, with 9 bases identical to TRBD1. Per the germline V gene, CDR1 is GTSNPN and CDR2 is SVGIG (reference sequence). This CDR3 region has 14 residues. V trimming: 4 bases; J trimming: 4 bases; junction bases outside the gene matches: 7. CDR3 region: CAWIVQGAFYGYTF. The CDR3 bases are TGTGCCTGGATTGTACAGGGGGCTTTCTATGGCTACACCTTC.

This clone was found a few times. The chain recombines TRBV19 with TRBJ2-1; TRBD2 might be the D (5 bases). The CDR3 sequence is 15 residues long. The germline CDR1 and CDR2 sequences are LNHDA and SQIVND (reference sequence). V was trimmed by 1 base and J by 5 bases, leaving 12 bases between them. CDR3 region: CASSIGPGWDNEQFF. Written as DNA, the CDR3 is TGTGCCAGTAGTATAGGCCCGGGATGGGACAATGAGCAGTTCTTC.

The chain uses TRBV18 and TRBJ2-2, with 13 bases that match TRBD2. Losses at the gene ends were 1 base for V and 4 bases for J; bases not matched to a gene: 9. The germline V gene has CDR1 KGHSH and CDR2 LQKENI. This CDR3 region has 19 residues. The CDR3 coding sequence is TGTGCCAGCTCACCACGAACCCAGGGACTAGCGGGATTCACCGGGGAGCTGTTTTTT. Its translation: CASSPRTQGLAGFTGELFF.

The chain employs TRBV15 and TRBJ2-3; 9 bases map to TRBD2. The CDR3 extends over 16 amino acids. The germline V gene has CDR1 LNHNV and CDR2 YYDKDF (reference sequence). The V and J ends lost 1 base and 2 bases, in that order; junction bases with no gene match: 4. CDR3 residues: CATSRVAGAPTDTQYF. CDR3 sequence (DNA): TGTGCCACCAGCAGAGTAGCGGGAGCCCCCACAGATACGCAGTATTTT.

This clone was seen only a few times. The V call is TRBV29-1, the J call TRBJ2-2; TRBD1 matches at 11 bases. Looked up from germline, CDR1 is SQVTM and CDR2 is ANQGSEA. The CDR3 has 14 residues. With V trimmed by 7 bases and J by 4 bases, 5 bases remained unmatched. CDR3 loop: CSGGTGGGTGELFF. CDR3 DNA: TGCAGCGGCGGGACAGGGGGTGGCACCGGGGAGCTGTTTTTT.

This clone has only a few counts. The V and J genes are TRBV2 and TRBJ2-1, with TRBD2 matching 10 bases. Looked up from germline, CDR1 is SNHLY and CDR2 is FYNNEI. This CDR3 has 15 amino acids. V dropped 5 bases and J dropped 12; count of bases not matched to a gene: 13. The CDR3 DNA is TGTGCCAGCAGTCCCTTTATAGCGGGGGGAATTGGGCAGTTCTTC. Its translation: CASSPFIAGGIGQFF.

This clone was picked up a small number of times. The chain combines TRBV18 with TRBJ1-2; tentatively, D is TRBD1 (5 bases). V was pared by 1 base and J by 5 bases, with 14 bases between. Per the germline V gene, CDR1 is KGHSH and CDR2 is LQKENI. The CDR3 is made up of 15 amino acids. The CDR3 protein is CASSPLPGQRYGYTF. CDR3 sequence (DNA): TGTGCCAGCTCACCACTCCCAGGGCAACGGTATGGCTACACCTTC.

This clone has a handful of counts. The chain is built from TRBV30 and TRBJ2-5; no clear D. Germline CDR1 and CDR2: GTSNPN and SVGIG (reference sequence). V dropped 3 bases and J dropped 2 bases, with 10 bases sitting between them. The CDR3 contains 13 residues. DNA of the CDR3: TGTGCCTGGAGCCGCGCTAGTCAAGAGACCCAGTACTTC. This gives the protein CAWSRASQETQYF.

The table lists this clone with a few counts. The rearrangement joins TRBV7-9 to TRBJ2-3; weak D call: TRBD2 (6 bases). V was trimmed by 5 bases and J by 2 bases, leaving 20 bases between them. The CDR3 covers 17 residues. CDR1 SEHNR and CDR2 FQNEAQ come from the germline V gene (reference sequence). CDR3 region: CASSPLPLAGLTDTQYF. The CDR3 nucleotides are TGTGCCAGCAGCCCCCTCCCCCTTGCGGGACTCACAGATACGCAGTATTTT.

This chain links TRBV6-6 with TRBJ2-5, with D perhaps TRBD1 (6 bases). This CDR3 contains 14 residues. The V end lost 4 bases, the J end lost 7 bases, and 16 bases lay between the germline ends. Germline V gives CDR1 MNHNY, CDR2 SVGAGI (reference sequence). CDR3 in DNA: TGTGCCAGCAGTTTCGGTAACAGGGCGGTGACCCAGTACTTC. This codes for CASSFGNRAVTQYF.

V usage is TRBV19 and J usage is TRBJ2-7, with D unclear. CDR1 LNHDA and CDR2 SQIVND come from the germline V gene (reference sequence). The CDR3 is 14 amino acids. Trimming took 4 bases from V and 3 from J, leaving 13 bases between them. The CDR3 nucleotides read TGTGCCAGTAGTAATTCCCATTCTAACTACGAGCAGTACGTC. It encodes CASSNSHSNYEQYV.

The gene calls are TRBV5-1 and TRBJ2-6; 15 nucleotides align to TRBD2. The V and J ends lost 7 bases and 0 bases, in that order; junction bases with no gene match: 8. From germline, CDR1 is SGHRS and CDR2 YFSETQ. This CDR3 has 19 residues. CDR3 DNA sequence: TGCGCCAGCGGACTAGCGGGAGGGCCTGGGCCCTCTGGGGCCAACGTCCTGACTTTC. Its translation is CASGLAGGPGPSGANVLTF.

This clone was detected a few times. The rearrangement uses TRBV5-1 and TRBJ1-1; no firm D call. V lost 1 base and J lost 7, with 11 bases in between. The germline gives CDR1 SGHRS, CDR2 YFSETQ. The CDR3 length is 13 residues. The CDR3 DNA is TGCGCCAGCAGCTTGAACAGTCACCTTGAAGCTTTCTTT. It yields the protein CASSLNSHLEAFF.

The chain joins TRBV15 to TRBJ1-5, with D tentatively TRBD1 (6 bases). The germline V gene encodes CDR1 LNHNV and CDR2 YYDKDF (reference sequence). This CDR3 is built from 15 residues. Trimming removed 5 bases at V and 4 bases at J, with 15 bases between. The CDR3 sequence is CATSSQGRGNQPQHF. As DNA, the CDR3 is TGTGCCACCAGCTCCCAGGGGAGAGGAAATCAGCCCCAGCATTTT.